This T cell receptor (beta chain) was recovered during a study of cytomegalovirus exposure and HLA in healthy donors. Measured with immunoSEQ multiplex PCR; TCRdb has only the in-frame clones, and not every one. The sample contains around 150,000 clones, about 80% of which appear only once. Study-wide findings and caveats: Many donors shared some public TCRs, even though most TCR sequences were rare.

This CDR3 has 18 amino acids. The germline V gene has CDR1 SGHVS and CDR2 FNYEAQ. Trimming at V came to 5 bases and at J to 2 bases, leaving 14 bases not matched to a gene. A word on this clone: Its cognate antigen is unknown.

The material sequenced was PBMCs. This TCR came from a man aged 25-45 years in good health and CMV-seropositive. The rearrangement uses TRBV7-6 and TRBJ2-7; TRBD2 agrees at 11 bases. CDR3 region: CASSLPGGLADDTYEQYF. The CDR3, as DNA: TGTGCCAGCAGCCTCCCGGGGGGACTAGCGGACGATACCTACGAGCAGTACTTC.